These 22 T cell receptor beta chains came from one sample sequenced in a study of blood T cell repertoires in COVID-19. Sequenced by immunoSEQ multiplex PCR; TCRdb stores in-frame clones only, minus some. The data contain about 170,000 clones, less than 85% of them singletons. The sample comprised peripheral blood. All receptors derive from a human donor with acute or convalescent COVID-19. The donor label of this sample is uncertain.

This chain links TRBV19 with TRBJ2-5; D is possibly TRBD2 (6 bases). Germline V gene data show CDR1 as LNHDA and CDR2 as SQIVND (reference sequence). Trimming stripped 1 base from V and 5 bases from J, with 17 bases between. The CDR3 extends over 16 amino acids. The CDR3 is CASSIGAGLAGETQYF. The CDR3, as DNA: TGTGCCAGTAGTATAGGGGCGGGGCTGGCCGGTGAGACCCAGTACTTC.

V gene TRBV23-1 combines with J gene TRBJ2-2; TRBD2 matches at 7 bases. TRBV23-1 is annotated as an ORF whose role is uncertain. CDR3 length equals 16 residues. Trimming took 2 bases from V and 4 from J; bases not matched to a gene: 7. CDR3 sequence: CASSQDGGRGTGELFF. DNA for the CDR3: TGCGCCAGCAGTCAAGATGGAGGGAGGGGCACCGGGGAGCTGTTTTTT.

The V call is TRBV19, the J call TRBJ2-7; D not certain. The CDR3 totals 13 residues. Trimming left V 5 bases short and J 4 bases short, with 12 bases between. CDR1 and CDR2 (germline): LNHDA, SQIVND (reference sequence). CDR3 DNA sequence: TGTGCCAGTAGTCTCCATGGTGCGTACGAGCAGTACTTC. It encodes CASSLHGAYEQYF.

This chain uses TRBV30 with TRBJ1-5; tentative D call: TRBD1 (6 bases). Germline V gives CDR1 GTSNPN, CDR2 SVGIG (reference sequence). With 0 bases removed from V and 10 bases from J, the gap between germline ends came to 13 bases. The CDR3 consists of 13 residues. The CDR3 is CAWSVIRGQPQHF. The CDR3 DNA follows: TGTGCCTGGAGTGTAATCAGGGGCCAACCCCAGCATTTT.

This clone was counted a single time. The V and J genes are TRBV19 and TRBJ1-1; 10 bases line up with TRBD1. The CDR3 length is 17 residues. Germline trimming cut 2 bases from V and 0 bases from J; bases unmatched to any gene: 6. Germline-derived CDR1 and CDR2 are LNHDA and SQIVND (reference sequence). CDR3 loop: CASSIPGQGGVNTEAFF. The CDR3 DNA sequence: TGTGCCAGTAGTATACCCGGACAGGGGGGGGTGAACACTGAAGCTTTCTTT.

The V and J genes are TRBV20-1 and TRBJ2-7, with D tentatively TRBD1 (5 bases). CDR3 length: 15 amino acids. CDR1 and CDR2 from the germline V gene are DFQATT and SNEGSKA (reference sequence). V lost 3 bases and J 3 bases, leaving 18 bases between the germline ends. The CDR3 region is CSASDRNWGDYEQYF. CDR3 nucleotide sequence: TGCAGTGCTAGTGACCGTAATTGGGGCGACTACGAGCAGTACTTC.

The gene calls are TRBV9 and TRBJ1-3; 8 positions match TRBD1. The length of the CDR3 is 17 residues. Germline CDR1 is SGDLS and CDR2 is YYNGEE. Trimming removed 4 bases from V and 0 bases from J; junction bases left unmatched: 9. The CDR3 sequence: CASSTRTGHTSGNTIYF. For the CDR3, the DNA is TGTGCCAGCAGCACCCGGACAGGGCATACCTCTGGAAACACCATATATTTT.

This CDR3 is CASSSRVGGSGNTIYF. The CDR3 DNA is TGTGCCAGCAGCTCGAGGGTCGGGGGCTCTGGAAACACCATATATTTT. The chain links TRBV13 to TRBJ1-3; perhaps TRBD1 as D (5 bases). V shed 4 bases and J shed 0 bases, with 13 bases lying between them. The length of the CDR3 is 16 residues. Germline V gene data show CDR1 as PRHDT and CDR2 as FYEKMQ (reference sequence).

The V gene is TRBV6-5, the J gene TRBJ2-2; 10 nucleotides agree with TRBD1. In germline, CDR1 is MNHEY, CDR2 SVGAGI. This CDR3 contains 15 residues. The ends lost 5 bases at V and 7 bases at J; junction bases unmatched: 7. The CDR3 bases are TGTGCCAGCAGTCCCGGGACAGGGGAGGTCGGGGAGCTGTTTTTT. This sequence encodes CASSPGTGEVGELFF.

The gene calls are TRBV4-2 and TRBJ1-5; D ambiguous. This CDR3 comprises 14 residues. Deletions cut 1 base from V and 4 bases from J, with 8 bases between. Germline-derived CDR1 and CDR2 are LGHNA and YNFKEQ. This CDR3 is CASSQVRRNQPQHF. In nucleotides, the CDR3 is TGTGCCAGCAGCCAAGTTAGGAGAAATCAGCCCCAGCATTTT.

The chain combines TRBV30 with TRBJ1-2; tentative D call: TRBD1 (6 bases). Germline CDR1 reads GTSNPN; CDR2 reads SVGIG (reference sequence). Trimming shortened V by 8 bases and J by 4 bases, and 20 bases separated the two germline ends. The CDR3 contains 14 residues. The CDR3 bases are TGTGCCGGTCAAACAGGGAGCTCGGGCTATGGCTACACCTTC. Amino acids: CAGQTGSSGYGYTF.

This clone was seen only once. The chain has TRBV7-9 and TRBJ1-1; D is perhaps TRBD1 (5 bases). CDR1 SEHNR and CDR2 FQNEAQ come from the germline V gene (reference sequence). This CDR3 is 13 amino acids long. V was clipped by 5 bases and J by 9 bases, with 16 bases between them. This chain's CDR3 is CASSTNSGTQAFF. CDR3 in DNA: TGTGCCAGCAGCACCAACTCCGGGACTCAAGCTTTCTTT.

CDR3 sequence (DNA): TGTGCCAGCAGCTTGTCCGCGGGTTACAATGAGCAGTTCTTC. Translating it yields CASSLSAGYNEQFF. The chain has TRBV5-5 and TRBJ2-1; possible D gene TRBD2, 5 bases. V dropped 1 base and J dropped 4 bases, with 9 bases sitting between them. The CDR3 totals 14 residues. The germline V gene has CDR1 SGHKS and CDR2 YYEKEE (reference sequence).

The V call is TRBV19, the J call TRBJ1-6; D is uncertain. The CDR3 has 13 residues. Trimming took 3 bases from V and 6 from J, leaving 6 bases between them. Germline V lookup: CDR1 LNHDA, CDR2 SQIVND (reference sequence). CDR3 region: CASSMEGNSPLHF. The CDR3 DNA reads as TGTGCCAGTAGTATGGAGGGTAATTCACCCCTCCACTTT.

V usage is TRBV29-1 and J usage is TRBJ1-5, with D uncertain. This CDR3 comprises 15 residues. V shed 0 bases and J shed 3 bases, with 12 bases lying between them. CDR1 and CDR2 (germline): SQVTM, ANQGSEA. The CDR3 nucleotides read TGCAGCGTTGAAGATCCGAGTAATTCCAATCAGCCCCAGCATTTT. Amino acids: CSVEDPSNSNQPQHF.

CDR3 sequence reads: CASSLDIGNQPQHF. CDR3 nucleotide sequence: TGTGCCAGCAGCCTCGACATTGGCAATCAGCCCCAGCATTTT. V and J are TRBV3-1 (or the pseudogene TRBV3-2) and TRBJ1-5; D is ambiguous. The length of the CDR3 is 14 residues. Germline-derived CDR1 and CDR2 are LGHDT and YNNKEL (reference sequence). V lost 4 bases and J 2 bases, leaving 9 bases between the germline ends.

This clone was observed a single time. The chain recombines TRBV7-9 with TRBJ2-1, with D possibly matching TRBD1 (6 bases). Germline CDR1 is SEHNR and CDR2 is FQNEAQ (reference sequence). Trimming shortened V by 2 bases and J by 5 bases, and 10 bases separated the two germline ends. CDR3 length equals 14 residues. The DNA for the CDR3 is TGTGCCAGCAGCTTATGGGACACCAACAATGAGCAGTTCTTC. This gives the protein CASSLWDTNNEQFF.

The chain recombines TRBV19 with TRBJ2-3; tentatively, D is TRBD1 (6 bases). The CDR3 extends over 18 amino acids. Germline CDR1 and CDR2: LNHDA and SQIVND (reference sequence). Trimming cost V 3 bases and J 3 bases, with 22 bases left between them. This CDR3 reads CASSMRGSPSVGTDTQYF. The DNA of the CDR3 is TGTGCCAGTAGTATGAGGGGGAGCCCCAGTGTCGGGACAGATACGCAGTATTTT.

The CDR3 DNA follows: TGTGCCAGCTCGCTCACTAGCGGAACCACAGATACGCAGTATTTT. This gives the protein CASSLTSGTTDTQYF. This rearrangement joins TRBV18 to TRBJ2-3; 8 bases line up with TRBD2. The CDR3 is 15 amino acids. The trim removed 6 bases at V and 2 bases at J, leaving 7 bases unmatched. The germline V gene encodes CDR1 KGHSH and CDR2 LQKENI. The entire variable domain, with the rest obtained from reference TRBV18 and TRBJ2-3, is as follows: NAGVMQNPRHLVRRRGQEARLRCSPMKGHSHVYWYRQLPEEGLKFMVYLQKENIIDESGMPKERFSAEFPKEGPSILRIQQVVRGDSAAYFCASSLTSGTTDTQYFGPGTRLTVL.

As for this clone: The same CDR3 also results from other DNA sequences found in this sample. This chain joins TRBV4-2 and TRBJ2-5; possibly TRBD2 for D (6 bases). V was shortened by 0 bases and J by 5 bases, with 7 bases between the two germline ends. The CDR3 sequence is 13 residues long. Germline V gene lookup returns CDR1 LGHNA and CDR2 YNFKEQ. The CDR3 spells CASSQDRGETQYF. CDR3 bases: TGTGCCAGCAGCCAAGATCGGGGGGAGACCCAGTACTTC.

The rearrangement uses TRBV7-3 and TRBJ1-6, with TRBD1 identical over 7 bases. V shed 1 base, J shed 10 bases, and the junction held 10 bases outside the gene matches. The V gene's germline CDR1 is SGHTA and CDR2 FQGTGA. The CDR3 spans 16 residues. The CDR3 loop is CASSLKGGPLGSPLHF. CDR3 DNA sequence: TGTGCCAGCAGCTTAAAAGGGGGCCCTTTGGGGTCACCCCTCCACTTT. The full variable domain, rest sourced from reference TRBV7-3 and TRBJ1-6, is GAGVSQTPSNKVTEKGKYVELRCDPISGHTALYWYRQSLGQGPEFLIYFQGTGAADDSGLPNDRFFAVRPEGSVSTLKIQRTERGDSAVYLCASSLKGGPLGSPLHFGNGTRLTVT.

CDR3 amino acids: CASTGDLLTGETQYF. For the CDR3, the DNA is TGTGCCAGCACGGGGGACCTTCTGACAGGGGAGACCCAGTACTTC. The chain joins TRBV2 to TRBJ2-5; D may be TRBD1 (7 bases). The CDR3 loop spans 15 amino acids. Trimming removed 7 bases at V and 5 bases at J, with 20 bases between. The germline V gene has CDR1 SNHLY and CDR2 FYNNEI.